The clone carrying this TCR beta chain was observed once. These data come from a study of blood T cell repertoires in COVID-19. The wider study: Collection of acute and convalescent COVID-19 samples took place in the United States, Italy and Spain. PBMCs, B-cell-depleted T cells, or T cells provided the cDNA or gDNA that made up the material.

V was trimmed by 0 bases and J by 10 bases, leaving 13 bases between them. Germline-derived CDR1 and CDR2 are SGDLS and YYNGEE. CDR3 length: 13 amino acids. Under the authors' procedure: The authors estimated nucleated cell counts from reference gene primer amplification. Here immunoSEQ multiplex PCR was the method, and the copy in TCRdb shows in-frame clones only, minus some. V and J calls and clone size are given by that table; D and trimming were obtained from the DNA. The data contain 100,000 to 150,000 clones, 88% of them singletons. The chain couples TRBV9 to TRBJ1-1, with unresolved D. The sequencing input was peripheral blood. This clonotype was obtained from a man in his 70s with active COVID-19. CDR3 nucleotides: TGTGCCAGCAGCGTAGGGGCTAGCAGTGGAGCTTTCTTT. It codes for CASSVGASSGAFF.